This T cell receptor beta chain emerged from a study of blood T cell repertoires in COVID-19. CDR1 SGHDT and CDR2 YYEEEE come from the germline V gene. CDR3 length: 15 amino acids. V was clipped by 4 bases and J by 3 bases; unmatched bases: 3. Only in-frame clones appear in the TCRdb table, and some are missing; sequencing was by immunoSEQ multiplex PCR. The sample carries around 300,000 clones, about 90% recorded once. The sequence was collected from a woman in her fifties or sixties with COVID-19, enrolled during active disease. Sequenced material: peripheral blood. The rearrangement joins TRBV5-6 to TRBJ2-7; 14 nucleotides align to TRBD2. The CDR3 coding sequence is TGTGCCAGCAGCCCGGGACTAGCGGGGGACTACGAGCAGTACTTC. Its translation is CASSPGLAGDYEQYF.